This T cell receptor (beta chain) comes out of a study of blood T cell repertoires in COVID-19. Study-level information: The cDNA or gDNA used as material had been derived from T cells, B-cell-depleted T cells, or PBMCs.

This clone was detected a few times. The CDR3 length is 14 residues. The germline V gene encodes CDR1 SGHRS and CDR2 YFSETQ. Trimming took 4 bases from V and 9 from J, leaving 17 bases between them. Measured with immunoSEQ multiplex PCR; TCRdb has only the in-frame clones, and not every one. The sample records around 160,000 clones, about 90% being singletons. Sequenced material: peripheral blood. This TCR came from a human donor in a cohort sampled during active COVID-19. The rearrangement uses TRBV5-1 and TRBJ2-1, with D possibly being TRBD2 (6 bases). CDR3 in amino acids: CASSRSGGAGEQFF. The CDR3 DNA reads TGCGCCAGCAGCCGTTCTGGAGGGGCGGGTGAGCAGTTCTTC.